These T cell receptor beta chains were read from a single sample in a study of T cell repertoires in cytomegalovirus infection. TCRdb processed the reads anew with MiXCR; each CDR3 protein has one entry. The sample lists fewer than 350,000 distinct CDR3 sequences; around a sixth were seen once. The sample taken for sequencing was PBMCs. The receptors here all came from a human donor in good health (CMV status not recorded). Some clones in this sample may be carry-over from other donors' samples. Each CDR3 is given with its conserved first and last residue. Fields, in order: J gene, D gene, V gene, CDR3 length, clone size, CDR3 protein, CDR3 DNA. The D gene is left open where the match is weak. Only some rows state a clone size, as once, few, many or a class for expanded clones.

J gene: TRBJ2-7
D gene: .
V gene: TRBV7-6
CDR3 length: 15
clone size: few
CDR3 protein: CASSLRQGSNYEQYF
CDR3 DNA: TGTGCCAGCAGCTTACGCCAGGGCAGTAACTACGAGCAGTACTTC

J gene: TRBJ1-4
D gene: .
V gene: TRBV20-1
CDR3 length: 16
clone size: many
CDR3 protein: CSAIEWGESTNEKLFF
CDR3 DNA: TGCAGTGCTATCGAATGGGGCGAATCAACTAATGAAAAACTGTTTTTT

J gene: TRBJ1-5
D gene: TRBD1
V gene: TRBV4-1
CDR3 length: 14
clone size: .
CDR3 protein: CASSVRQGNQPQHF
CDR3 DNA: TGCGCCAGCAGCGTCCGACAGGGGAATCAGCCCCAGCATTTT

J gene: TRBJ2-3
D gene: .
V gene: TRBV15
CDR3 length: 15
clone size: .
CDR3 protein: CATSRDPNYDSTQYF
CDR3 DNA: TGTGCCACCAGCAGAGACCCGAACTACGACAGTACGCAGTATTTT

J gene: TRBJ2-2
D gene: .
V gene: TRBV6-1
CDR3 length: 15
clone size: many
CDR3 protein: CASSFQQENTGELFF
CDR3 DNA: TGTGCCAGCAGTTTCCAACAGGAGAACACCGGGGAGCTGTTTTTT

J gene: TRBJ1-1
D gene: .
V gene: TRBV12-3/TRBV12-4
CDR3 length: 13
clone size: many
CDR3 protein: CASSDFGDTEAFF
CDR3 DNA: TGTGCCAGCTCGGACTTTGGGGACACTGAAGCTTTCTTT

J gene: TRBJ1-2
D gene: TRBD1
V gene: TRBV6-1
CDR3 length: 18
clone size: few
CDR3 protein: CASSAWTGAAQQNYGYTF
CDR3 DNA: TGTGCCAGCAGTGCCTGGACAGGGGCAGCCCAACAGAACTATGGCTACACCTTC

J gene: TRBJ2-1
D gene: .
V gene: TRBV13
CDR3 length: 13
clone size: .
CDR3 protein: CASSLPLLTEQFF
CDR3 DNA: TGTGCCAGCAGCTTACCTCTTCTCACTGAGCAGTTCTTC

J gene: TRBJ1-1
D gene: .
V gene: TRBV28
CDR3 length: 11
clone size: few
CDR3 protein: CASSLTGEAFF
CDR3 DNA: TGTGCCAGCAGTTTAACAGGTGAAGCTTTCTTT

J gene: TRBJ2-5
D gene: .
V gene: TRBV9
CDR3 length: 15
clone size: .
CDR3 protein: CASSVLDYYGETQYF
CDR3 DNA: TGTGCCAGCAGCGTCCTCGACTACTACGGAGAGACCCAGTACTTC

J gene: TRBJ1-3
D gene: .
V gene: TRBV24-1
CDR3 length: 16
clone size: many
CDR3 protein: CATSEPKGSARNTIYF
CDR3 DNA: TGTGCCACCAGTGAGCCGAAGGGTTCGGCGCGAAACACCATATATTTT

J gene: TRBJ1-5
D gene: .
V gene: TRBV6-1
CDR3 length: 13
clone size: few
CDR3 protein: CASSIGDPGAQHF
CDR3 DNA: TGTGCCAGCAGTATCGGGGACCCCGGAGCCCAGCATTTT

J gene: TRBJ2-3
D gene: .
V gene: TRBV5-4
CDR3 length: 15
clone size: many
CDR3 protein: CASSLDYRSTDTQYF
CDR3 DNA: TGTGCCAGCAGCTTGGACTATCGGAGCACAGATACGCAGTATTTT

J gene: TRBJ1-1
D gene: .
V gene: TRBV20-1
CDR3 length: 13
clone size: few
CDR3 protein: CSAAGTGNTEAFF
CDR3 DNA: TGCAGTGCTGCGGGAACAGGGAACACTGAAGCTTTCTTT

J gene: TRBJ1-1
D gene: .
V gene: TRBV7-6
CDR3 length: 13
clone size: .
CDR3 protein: CALAESMNTEAFF
CDR3 DNA: TGTGCCCTAGCCGAGTCTATGAACACTGAAGCTTTCTTT

J gene: TRBJ1-6
D gene: TRBD1
V gene: TRBV7-6
CDR3 length: 14
clone size: many
CDR3 protein: CASSPDRAYSPLHF
CDR3 DNA: TGTGCCAGCAGCCCCGACAGGGCTTATTCACCCCTCCACTTT

J gene: TRBJ1-2
D gene: .
V gene: TRBV5-6
CDR3 length: 12
clone size: .
CDR3 protein: CASSGDFYGYTF
CDR3 DNA: TGTGCCAGCAGCGGAGACTTCTATGGCTACACCTTC

J gene: TRBJ2-7
D gene: TRBD1
V gene: TRBV11-3
CDR3 length: 15
clone size: .
CDR3 protein: CASSFLTGDSYEQYF
CDR3 DNA: TGTGCCAGCAGCTTTCTTACAGGGGACTCCTACGAGCAGTACTTC

J gene: TRBJ1-1
D gene: .
V gene: TRBV4-1
CDR3 length: 15
clone size: .
CDR3 protein: CASSHNQDIRPEAFF
CDR3 DNA: TGCGCCAGCAGCCACAACCAGGATATAAGGCCTGAAGCTTTCTTT

J gene: TRBJ2-1
D gene: TRBD2
V gene: TRBV20-1
CDR3 length: 14
clone size: .
CDR3 protein: CSASSGGAGNEQFF
CDR3 DNA: TGCAGTGCTAGTAGCGGGGGGGCTGGGAATGAGCAGTTCTTC

J gene: TRBJ2-4
D gene: .
V gene: TRBV2
CDR3 length: 14
clone size: .
CDR3 protein: CASRPRGAKNIQYF
CDR3 DNA: TGTGCCAGCAGACCCAGAGGAGCCAAAAACATTCAGTACTTC

J gene: TRBJ2-5
D gene: .
V gene: TRBV11-3
CDR3 length: 13
clone size: .
CDR3 protein: CASSFGWGETQYF
CDR3 DNA: TGTGCCAGCAGCTTCGGTTGGGGGGAGACCCAGTACTTC

J gene: TRBJ1-5
D gene: .
V gene: TRBV20-1
CDR3 length: 13
clone size: once
CDR3 protein: CSARGGTNQPQHF
CDR3 DNA: TGCAGTGCTAGAGGCGGGACCAATCAGCCCCAGCATTTT

J gene: TRBJ1-5
D gene: .
V gene: TRBV7-8
CDR3 length: 16
clone size: many
CDR3 protein: CASSPITGASHQPQHF
CDR3 DNA: TGTGCCAGCAGCCCGATAACAGGAGCAAGCCATCAGCCCCAGCATTTT

J gene: TRBJ1-1
D gene: .
V gene: TRBV18
CDR3 length: 14
clone size: .
CDR3 protein: CASSPPPGHTEAFF
CDR3 DNA: TGTGCCAGCTCACCACCCCCGGGACACACTGAAGCTTTCTTT

J gene: TRBJ2-1
D gene: .
V gene: TRBV12-3/TRBV12-4
CDR3 length: 16
clone size: once
CDR3 protein: CASSLLARRSYNEQFF
CDR3 DNA: TGTGCCAGCAGTTTATTGGCAAGGCGGTCCTACAATGAGCAGTTCTTC

J gene: TRBJ1-1
D gene: .
V gene: TRBV2
CDR3 length: 12
clone size: .
CDR3 protein: CASSEGGAQAFF
CDR3 DNA: TGTGCCAGCAGTGAAGGGGGGGCCCAAGCTTTCTTT

J gene: TRBJ2-7
D gene: .
V gene: TRBV4-1
CDR3 length: 14
clone size: .
CDR3 protein: CASSQEAGTAEQYF
CDR3 DNA: TGCGCCAGCAGCCAAGAGGCTGGGACGGCCGAGCAGTACTTC

J gene: TRBJ1-1
D gene: .
V gene: TRBV12-3/TRBV12-4
CDR3 length: 13
clone size: few
CDR3 protein: CASSSLEYTEAFF
CDR3 DNA: TGTGCCAGCAGTTCCCTCGAATACACTGAAGCTTTCTTT

J gene: TRBJ2-3
D gene: .
V gene: TRBV6-1
CDR3 length: 14
clone size: few
CDR3 protein: CASSPRGGGDTQYF
CDR3 DNA: TGTGCCAGCAGTCCCCGCGGGGGCGGGGATACGCAGTATTTT

J gene: TRBJ1-6
D gene: .
V gene: TRBV7-2
CDR3 length: 15
clone size: many
CDR3 protein: CASSSLGAPNSPLHF
CDR3 DNA: TGTGCCAGCAGCTCTTTGGGGGCGCCTAATTCACCCCTCCACTTT

J gene: TRBJ1-2
D gene: .
V gene: TRBV10-3
CDR3 length: 14
clone size: .
CDR3 protein: CAISELDQIYGYTF
CDR3 DNA: TGTGCCATCAGTGAGTTGGACCAGATCTATGGCTACACCTTC

J gene: TRBJ2-3
D gene: TRBD2
V gene: TRBV7-2
CDR3 length: 18
clone size: .
CDR3 protein: CASRAGTSGGAVLATQYF
CDR3 DNA: TGTGCCAGCAGGGCCGGGACTAGCGGGGGGGCGGTGCTAGCTACGCAGTATTTT

J gene: TRBJ1-3
D gene: TRBD1
V gene: TRBV20-1
CDR3 length: 15
clone size: .
CDR3 protein: CSAREYRQGRNTIYF
CDR3 DNA: TGCAGTGCTAGGGAATATCGACAGGGGCGTAACACCATATATTTT

J gene: TRBJ1-1
D gene: TRBD1
V gene: TRBV4-1
CDR3 length: 17
clone size: .
CDR3 protein: CASSQYSGQGLGTEAFF
CDR3 DNA: TGCGCCAGCAGCCAATATTCGGGACAGGGGTTGGGCACTGAAGCTTTCTTT

J gene: TRBJ2-3
D gene: TRBD2
V gene: TRBV7-2
CDR3 length: 16
clone size: many
CDR3 protein: CASSLWGLVNSDTQYF
CDR3 DNA: TGTGCCAGCAGCTTATGGGGACTAGTAAATTCAGATACGCAGTATTTT

J gene: TRBJ2-1
D gene: .
V gene: TRBV12-3/TRBV12-4
CDR3 length: 16
clone size: .
CDR3 protein: CASTLGGGRGYNEQFF
CDR3 DNA: TGTGCCAGCACCCTAGGAGGGGGACGGGGCTACAATGAGCAGTTCTTC

J gene: TRBJ2-1
D gene: TRBD2
V gene: TRBV6-6
CDR3 length: 16
clone size: .
CDR3 protein: CASSYSGAGGLGEQFF
CDR3 DNA: TGTGCCAGCAGTTACTCGGGGGCGGGGGGGCTTGGTGAGCAGTTCTTC

J gene: TRBJ1-1
D gene: TRBD1
V gene: TRBV7-2
CDR3 length: 12
clone size: .
CDR3 protein: CASSVTGGQAFF
CDR3 DNA: TGTGCCAGCAGCGTTACAGGGGGCCAAGCTTTCTTT

J gene: TRBJ2-3
D gene: TRBD1
V gene: TRBV7-9
CDR3 length: 16
clone size: .
CDR3 protein: CASSSGDSLGTDTQYF
CDR3 DNA: TGTGCCAGCAGCTCCGGGGACAGTTTAGGGACAGATACGCAGTATTTT

J gene: TRBJ2-4
D gene: TRBD1
V gene: TRBV7-2
CDR3 length: 17
clone size: many
CDR3 protein: CASSRMLGQGAFNIQYF
CDR3 DNA: TGTGCCAGCAGCCGCATGCTTGGCCAGGGGGCGTTTAACATTCAGTACTTC

J gene: TRBJ1-4
D gene: TRBD1
V gene: TRBV15
CDR3 length: 15
clone size: few
CDR3 protein: CATSRAEGAREKLFF
CDR3 DNA: TGTGCCACCAGCAGAGCGGAGGGGGCGCGGGAAAAACTGTTTTTT

J gene: TRBJ2-2
D gene: TRBD1
V gene: TRBV2
CDR3 length: 15
clone size: .
CDR3 protein: CASSQQGADTGELFF
CDR3 DNA: TGTGCCAGCAGTCAACAGGGGGCGGACACCGGGGAGCTGTTTTTT

J gene: TRBJ2-2
D gene: .
V gene: TRBV7-2
CDR3 length: 14
clone size: .
CDR3 protein: CASSLELAPGELFF
CDR3 DNA: TGTGCCAGCAGCTTAGAGCTAGCCCCCGGGGAGCTGTTTTTT

J gene: TRBJ2-3
D gene: .
V gene: TRBV4-3
CDR3 length: 12
clone size: .
CDR3 protein: CASSQNREIEYF
CDR3 DNA: TGCGCCAGCAGCCAAAACCGGGAAATAGAGTATTTT

J gene: TRBJ2-5
D gene: .
V gene: TRBV28
CDR3 length: 13
clone size: few
CDR3 protein: CASRGTGGETQYF
CDR3 DNA: TGTGCCAGCAGAGGGACGGGCGGGGAGACCCAGTACTTC

J gene: TRBJ2-1
D gene: .
V gene: TRBV6-5
CDR3 length: 13
clone size: few
CDR3 protein: CASGGGTYNEQFF
CDR3 DNA: TGTGCCAGCGGCGGGGGCACCTACAATGAGCAGTTCTTC

J gene: TRBJ1-2
D gene: .
V gene: TRBV12-3/TRBV12-4
CDR3 length: 14
clone size: few
CDR3 protein: CASSPRGSPGGYTF
CDR3 DNA: TGTGCCAGCTCCCCCCGTGGCAGCCCTGGCGGCTACACCTTC

J gene: TRBJ1-1
D gene: .
V gene: TRBV6-1
CDR3 length: 14
clone size: few
CDR3 protein: CASSRTEVNTEAFF
CDR3 DNA: TGTGCCAGCAGCCGGACCGAAGTGAACACTGAAGCTTTCTTT

J gene: TRBJ2-1
D gene: .
V gene: TRBV12-3/TRBV12-4
CDR3 length: 14
clone size: few
CDR3 protein: CASSLKGSYNEQFF
CDR3 DNA: TGTGCCAGCAGTTTAAAGGGGTCCTACAATGAGCAGTTCTTC

J gene: TRBJ1-2
D gene: .
V gene: TRBV4-2
CDR3 length: 11
clone size: .
CDR3 protein: CASSQASSPTF
CDR3 DNA: TGTGCCAGCAGCCAAGCGAGCTCTCCCACCTTC

J gene: TRBJ1-2
D gene: .
V gene: TRBV5-5
CDR3 length: 14
clone size: many
CDR3 protein: CASSLVADSYGYTF
CDR3 DNA: TGTGCCAGCAGCTTGGTCGCGGACAGCTATGGCTACACCTTC

J gene: TRBJ2-1
D gene: .
V gene: TRBV7-2
CDR3 length: 16
clone size: many
CDR3 protein: CASSRGGGYSYNEQFF
CDR3 DNA: TGTGCCAGCAGCCGAGGGGGAGGCTACTCCTACAATGAGCAGTTCTTC

J gene: TRBJ2-3
D gene: .
V gene: TRBV10-3
CDR3 length: 14
clone size: few
CDR3 protein: CAISGNLYTDTQYF
CDR3 DNA: TGTGCCATCAGTGGGAACTTGTACACAGATACGCAGTATTTT

J gene: TRBJ2-4
D gene: TRBD2
V gene: TRBV7-8
CDR3 length: 17
clone size: few
CDR3 protein: CASSLKLAGEMRNIQYF
CDR3 DNA: TGTGCCAGCAGCTTAAAACTAGCGGGGGAGATGAGGAACATTCAGTACTTC